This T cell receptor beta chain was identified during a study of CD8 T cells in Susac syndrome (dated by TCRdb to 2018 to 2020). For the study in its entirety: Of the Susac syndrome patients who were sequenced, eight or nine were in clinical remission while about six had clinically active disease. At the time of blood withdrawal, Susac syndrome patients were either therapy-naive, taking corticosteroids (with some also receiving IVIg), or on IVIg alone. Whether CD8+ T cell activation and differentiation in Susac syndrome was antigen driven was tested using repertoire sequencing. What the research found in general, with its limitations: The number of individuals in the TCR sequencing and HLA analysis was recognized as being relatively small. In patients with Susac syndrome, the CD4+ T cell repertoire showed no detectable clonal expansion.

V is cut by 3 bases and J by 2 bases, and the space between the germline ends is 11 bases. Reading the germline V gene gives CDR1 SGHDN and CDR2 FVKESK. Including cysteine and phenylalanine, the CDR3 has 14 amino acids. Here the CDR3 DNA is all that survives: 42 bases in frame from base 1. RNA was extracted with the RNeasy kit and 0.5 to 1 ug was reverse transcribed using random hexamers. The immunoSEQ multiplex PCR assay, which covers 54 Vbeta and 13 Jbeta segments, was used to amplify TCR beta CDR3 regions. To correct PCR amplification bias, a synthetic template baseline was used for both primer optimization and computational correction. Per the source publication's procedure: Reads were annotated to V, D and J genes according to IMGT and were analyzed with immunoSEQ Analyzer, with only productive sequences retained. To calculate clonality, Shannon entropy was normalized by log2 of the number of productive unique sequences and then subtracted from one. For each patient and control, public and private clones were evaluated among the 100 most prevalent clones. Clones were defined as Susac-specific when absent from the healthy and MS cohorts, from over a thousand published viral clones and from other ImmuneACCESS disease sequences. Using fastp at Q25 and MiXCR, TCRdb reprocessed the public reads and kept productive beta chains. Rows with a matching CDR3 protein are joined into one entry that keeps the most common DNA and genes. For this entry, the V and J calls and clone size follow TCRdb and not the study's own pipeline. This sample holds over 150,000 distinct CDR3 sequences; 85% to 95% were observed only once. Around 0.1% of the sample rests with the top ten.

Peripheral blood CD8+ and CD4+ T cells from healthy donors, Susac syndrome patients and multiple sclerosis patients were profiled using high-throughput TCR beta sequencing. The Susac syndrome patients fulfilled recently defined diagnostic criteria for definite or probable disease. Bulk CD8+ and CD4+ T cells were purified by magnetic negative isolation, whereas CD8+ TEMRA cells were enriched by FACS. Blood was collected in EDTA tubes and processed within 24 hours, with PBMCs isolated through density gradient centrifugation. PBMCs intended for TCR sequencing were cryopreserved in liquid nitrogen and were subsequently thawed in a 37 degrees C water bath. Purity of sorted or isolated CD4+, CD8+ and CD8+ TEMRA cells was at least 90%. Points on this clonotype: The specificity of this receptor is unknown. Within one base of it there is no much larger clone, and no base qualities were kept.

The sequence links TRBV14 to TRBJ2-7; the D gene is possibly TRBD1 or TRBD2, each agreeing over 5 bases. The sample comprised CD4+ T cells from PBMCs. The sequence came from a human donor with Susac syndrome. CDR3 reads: CASSQGPSPYEQYF. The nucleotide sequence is TGTGCCAGCAGCCAGGGACCTTCTCCCTACGAGCAGTACTTC.